The source of this T cell receptor (beta chain) is a study of a mutant IDH1 vaccine in newly diagnosed glioma. Study overall: The initiation of vaccination occurred 4-6 weeks after radiotherapy alone, or with temozolomide cycles. Visit V12 was conducted at week 35 as the safety follow-up. Visit V13 came later, at week 47.

Repertoires were generated with immunoSEQ multiplex PCR, while TCRdb's copy carries only in-frame clones and drops some. The table has about 56,000 clones, 80% to 90% seen once; the top ten hold around 1.7%. Concerning this clone: Its antigen is currently unknown.

CDR3 size: 13 residues. V was clipped by 5 bases and J by 7 bases, with 11 bases between them. The germline V gene encodes CDR1 SEHNR and CDR2 FQNEAQ (reference sequence). Time point denoted: week 35, safety follow-up. Mutant IDH1 20-mer peptide, at 300 ug, made up each vaccine dose, with topical imiquimod. This sequence originates from a man in his forties or fifties with glioma. The sequencing here drew on PBMCs, taken from a glioma patient whose treatment included an IDH1 peptide vaccine. The rearrangement joins TRBV7-9 to TRBJ1-4; D is unresolved. The CDR3 sequence is CASSLVALEKLFF. The CDR3 DNA follows: TGTGCCAGCAGCCTAGTGGCCCTTGAAAAACTGTTTTTT.